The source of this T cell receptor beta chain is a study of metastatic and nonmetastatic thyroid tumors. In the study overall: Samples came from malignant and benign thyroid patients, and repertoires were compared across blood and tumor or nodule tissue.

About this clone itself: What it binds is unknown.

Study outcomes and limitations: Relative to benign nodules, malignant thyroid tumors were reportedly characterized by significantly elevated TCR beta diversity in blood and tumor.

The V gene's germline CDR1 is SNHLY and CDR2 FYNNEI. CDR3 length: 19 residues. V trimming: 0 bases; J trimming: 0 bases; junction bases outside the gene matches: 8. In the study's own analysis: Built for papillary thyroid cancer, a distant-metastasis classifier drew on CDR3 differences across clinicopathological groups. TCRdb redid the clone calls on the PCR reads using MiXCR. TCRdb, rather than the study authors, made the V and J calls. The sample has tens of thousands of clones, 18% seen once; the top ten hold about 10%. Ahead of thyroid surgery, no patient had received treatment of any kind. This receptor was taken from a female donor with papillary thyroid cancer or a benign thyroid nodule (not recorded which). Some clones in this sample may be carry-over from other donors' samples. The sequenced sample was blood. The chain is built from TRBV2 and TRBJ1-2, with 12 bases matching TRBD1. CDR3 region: CASSEAEGTGGGTNYGYTF. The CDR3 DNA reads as TGTGCCAGCAGTGAAGCGGAAGGGACAGGGGGCGGAACTAACTATGGCTACACCTTC.